This T cell receptor (beta chain) was sequenced for a study of blood T cell repertoires in COVID-19. Study-level information: Sample material is recorded as cDNA or gDNA derived from T cells, B-cell-depleted T cells, or PBMCs.

Original processing notes: Estimation of nucleated cell counts was performed using reference gene primer amplification. Produced via immunoSEQ multiplex PCR; TCRdb's table is partial and in-frame only. Clone size and the V and J calls come from that table; the DNA yielded D and trimming. Here the sample spans 120,000 to 150,000 clones, approximately 90% being singletons. The clonotype was recovered from a woman in her sixties with active COVID-19. The sequenced sample consisted of peripheral blood.

The CDR3 here is CASSTGMNTEAFF. In nucleotides, the CDR3 is TGTGCCAGCAGCACAGGGATGAACACTGAAGCTTTCTTT. The genes are TRBV6-5 and TRBJ1-1; a weak D match, TRBD1 (6 bases). Trimming took 6 bases from V and 0 from J, leaving 8 bases between them. CDR3 length: 13 amino acids. Germline V gives CDR1 MNHEY, CDR2 SVGAGI.